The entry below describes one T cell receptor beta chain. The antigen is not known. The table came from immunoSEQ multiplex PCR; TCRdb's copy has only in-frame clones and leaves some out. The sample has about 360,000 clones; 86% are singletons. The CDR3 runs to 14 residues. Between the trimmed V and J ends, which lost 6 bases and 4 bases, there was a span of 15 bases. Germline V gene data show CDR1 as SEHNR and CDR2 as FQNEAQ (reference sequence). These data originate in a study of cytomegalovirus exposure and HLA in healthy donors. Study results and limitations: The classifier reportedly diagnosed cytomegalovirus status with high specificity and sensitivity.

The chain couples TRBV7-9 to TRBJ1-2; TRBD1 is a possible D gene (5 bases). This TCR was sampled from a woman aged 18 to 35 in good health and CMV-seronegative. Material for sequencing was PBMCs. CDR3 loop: CASSRSDTSYGYTF. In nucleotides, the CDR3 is TGTGCCAGCAGTCGTTCGGACACGAGCTATGGCTACACCTTC.